This T cell receptor beta chain appears in the sequencing data of a study of cytomegalovirus exposure and HLA in healthy donors listed by TCRdb under 2017. Some background on the complete study: According to an earlier analysis of several hundred of the donors, about 180 million T cells yielded 117 million unique TCR beta sequences and 276 Gb of sequence data. To study patterns of TCR occurrence, a later analysis re-analyzed previously published TCR beta repertoires from around 700 donors and added high-resolution HLA genotyping. The study profiled the T cell repertoires of 500 to 800 subjects by immunosequencing and related them to cytomegalovirus serostatus. HLA typing covered class I and class II loci at four-digit resolution. Typing coverage differed by locus: A, B, C, DRB1 and DQB1 were typed in roughly 620-630 donors, DQA1 in 522, DPA1 in some 570, and DPB1 in 400 to 490. The study combined high-throughput TCR immunosequencing, statistical association of individual TCRs with disease status, and machine learning to predict cytomegalovirus infection status. An early release that covered roughly 600 HLA-typed donors contained approximately 300 gigabases of sequencing data and 65 million to 100 million unique TCR sequences. A later genetic analysis used genome-wide SNP genotypes for about three fifths of the 666 donors, treating that subset as a discovery cohort. A separate validation cohort of 100 to 150 different subjects was used in addition to the approximately 700-subject first cohort. Among the roughly 400 genotyped donors, more than 70% belonged to the genetic ancestry cluster associated with self-reported Caucasian donors. Alongside the repertoire data, information on donor age, sex, ethnicity and CMV serostatus was compiled. Because of strong linkage in the cohort, five DR-DQ haplotypes were treated as single units for association and clustering. All discovery cohort repertoires had been generated using a single sequencing platform. Rather than drawing on any new phenotypic data, the later analysis identified candidate immune exposures from TCR beta sequences and the way those sequences occurred across donors. An earlier analysis of around 540 of the donors applied high-throughput TCR beta sequencing to assess whether each TCR beta V gene segment acted as functional or pseudogenic. The aim of the study was to test whether cataloging public T cell receptors could identify signatures of past pathogen exposure. Among around 400 genotyped donors of the cohort, an average of around 220,000 unique TCR beta nucleotide sequences was sequenced per donor, of which about 19% were non-productive.

The cohort was made up of about 670 healthy bone marrow donors. Cohort members were all nominally healthy when sampled, although unrecorded immune exposures were likely present. The donor tested CMV seronegative and was one of the 352 seronegative cohort members. A peripheral blood sample was provided by each donor, and peripheral blood mononuclear cells were used for TCR beta sequencing. Genomic DNA was extracted from the blood cell samples with the Qiagen DNeasy Blood Extraction Kit. Library construction relied on the immunoSEQ multiplex PCR assay. The multiplex PCR relied on a mix of 60 forward primers for TCR Vbeta segments and 13 reverse primers for TCR Jbeta segments. The CDR3 region of rearranged TCR beta genes was amplified from genomic DNA with a multiplex PCR assay. The Illumina HiSeq System was used to sequence the amplified TCR beta libraries as 87-base-pair reads. For the original study's pipeline: A later analysis tallied roughly 78 million unique TCR beta chains across the 550 to 850 repertoires, and about 12 million of those chains were shared by two or more donors. To remove PCR and sequencing errors, raw reads were error-corrected and collapsed into unique sequences using a nearest-neighbor algorithm that merged closely related sequences. CDR3 sequences were aligned to IMGT reference sequences to assign V, D and J gene segments. For a sequence to be retained, at least a six-nucleotide match to both a V gene segment and a J gene segment was required. A rearrangement counted as productive if the CDR3 had no stop codons and remained in frame with V and J, and every other rearrangement counted as non-productive. Following IMGT convention, CDR3 was defined as the stretch from the second conserved V-encoded cysteine to the conserved J-encoded phenylalanine. In an earlier analysis of 500 to 650 of the donors, sequences lacking an unambiguous match to a single V gene segment were excluded. An earlier analysis of approximately 590 of the donors called V segments functional above 56.7% productive rearrangements and segregating when the between-donor standard deviation exceeded 5%. A statistical classification framework was built to diagnose cytomegalovirus status from the catalog of TCR beta chain sequences. In a later analysis, TCR nucleotide sequences were compared against IMGT/GENE-DB human TR gene sequences so that V and J genes could be assigned. Using the TCRdist pipeline, a later analysis assigned CDR3 sequences along with most-parsimonious VDJ recombination scenarios. A later analysis defined each TCR beta chain by its CDR3 amino acid sequence plus V-gene family, and excluded reads lacking a unique V-gene family. In a later analysis, around 650 highly shared, low-generation-probability nucleotide sequences were removed to address suspected cross-contamination and a sequencing artifact. A later analysis calculated a clonal expansion index for each public chain from normalized within-repertoire ranks of inferred template counts. In a later analysis, generation probabilities were computed with a VDJ recombination model fitted to out-of-frame rearrangements, and the resulting probabilities were checked against IGoR. A later analysis scored TCR-TCR, TCR-HLA and TCR-CMV co-occurrence with hypergeometric tests, applying a repertoire-size bias correction to TCR pairs. A later analysis estimated false discovery rates by permuting HLA or CMV assignments 20 times. In a later analysis, co-occurring TCRs were grouped with DBSCAN, and TCRdist sequence similarity was added when clustering was performed within HLA-allele-positive subsets. Repertoires with fewer than 30,000 or more than 120,000 public chains, plus five repertoires with anomalous nucleotide sharing, were excluded from co-occurrence clustering. Not all clones reach the TCRdb copy of this immuneACCESS table, which keeps in-frame sequences only. Checked studies attribute under half of the gap to unresolved V genes and leave the rest unexplained. V and J calls plus clone size are reproduced from that table; the DNA served to infer D and trimming. Present in this sample are approximately 160,000 clones, 70% to 90% of which were seen just once. The top ten clones comprise about 0.8% of the sample.

CDR3 length: 16 amino acids, cysteine to phenylalanine. Only the CDR3 DNA stays, 48 bases, in frame from base 1. Unmatched junction bases come to 10, with V trimmed by 2 bases and J by 11 bases. Via the germline V gene (reference sequence), CDR1 is MNHEY and CDR2 SMNVEV. As regards this clone: What antigen it recognizes has not been identified. No much larger clone is present one base from it, and per-base qualities are unavailable.

Beyond this particular receptor, the publication reports: In a later analysis, HLA-associated TCR beta chains were found to be more clonally expanded and to have lower generation probabilities than equally common non-associated chains. In vitro tests confirmed that three of the cytomegalovirus-associated TCR beta chains recognize cytomegalovirus antigens. The study listed 150 to 200 TCR beta chains as associated with cytomegalovirus. This cohort had only TCR beta chains sequenced, and the lack of alpha or paired-chain data limited which features could be detected. According to a later genetic analysis, donors in an Asian-associated ancestry cluster had fewer N-insertions in productive TCRs than the approximately 610-donor mean. Specific HLA alleles were associated with some 15,000 TCR beta sequences at a false discovery rate of 0.05 in a later analysis. Assigning TCR associations to individual alleles was difficult when HLA alleles, especially DR and DQ, strongly co-occurred. Immune exposure information for the cohort was limited to CMV serostatus. According to a later analysis, TCR association rates differed among HLA loci, with DRB1 alleles showing the most associated TCRs and HLA-C alleles showing the fewest. A later analysis reported that several top co-occurrence clusters appeared linked to parvovirus B19, influenza, CMV and Epstein-Barr virus. The presence/absence analyses assumed that sequencing depth was roughly uniform across donors, and that assumption may not be true. A further reported finding was that TCR beta sequences accurately predicted the HLA-A and HLA-B alleles for most subjects in the first cohort. The authors suggested that the approach could potentially be generalized to other disease states and immunological phenotypes. In a later analysis, most CMV-associated TCR beta chains were found to appear HLA-restricted, with HLA associations seemingly driven largely by CMV exposure. Correlated functional status among segregating V segments might reflect linkage disequilibrium, but an unknown experimental factor could not be ruled out. In an earlier analysis of fewer than 750 of the donors, most TCR beta V segments were observed in productive rearrangements about 90% or about 30% of the time, broadly matching IMGT annotations. Because some donors lacked HLA typing at each locus, the association tests relied only on the typed subset. While some public TCRs were present in many individuals, most TCR sequences turned up only very rarely across donors. A cluster of highly shared sequence variants was judged likely to be a technical artifact of the sequencing pipeline. Because counts were too low, fewer than 20 rarely observed V segments, including chromosome 9 orphons, were excluded from the earlier analysis of under 650 of the donors. The 87-base-pair reads could not distinguish some IMGT-functional V segments, including TRBV6-2 and TRBV6-3, so those segments were excluded. The classifier was reported to diagnose cytomegalovirus status with high specificity and sensitivity in both the original cohort and the validation cohort. V-gene and J-gene trimming of TCR beta chains was associated with a missense DCLRE1C variant in a later genetic analysis, and the association was replicated in an independent cohort.

Sequenced sample: PBMCs. The chain uses TRBV27 and TRBJ2-3; 13 central bases correspond to TRBD2. This TCR was recovered from a woman aged 18-30 years in good health and CMV-seronegative. The CDR3 here reads CASSLLSGTSGKEQYF. The nucleotide sequence is given as TGTGCCAGCAGTTTACTATCCGGGACTAGCGGGAAGGAGCAGTATTTT.